This T cell receptor (beta chain) is from a study of blood T cell repertoires in COVID-19. TCRdb's copy holds only in-frame clones and misses some; the assay was immunoSEQ multiplex PCR. In the table there are about 39,000 clones, 75% to 80% of which are singletons. V was trimmed by 4 bases and J by 2 bases, leaving 15 bases between them. CDR3 length: 15 residues. CDR1 and CDR2 from the germline V gene are SGHRS and YFSETQ. The source is a man in his 70s with active or convalescent COVID-19. The sample consisted of peripheral blood. The V and J genes are TRBV5-1 and TRBJ1-2; D possibly corresponds to TRBD1 (5 bases). CDR3 coding DNA: TGCGCCAGCAGCCGCGACGGGGGTACCAACTATGGCTACACCTTC. Its translation: CASSRDGGTNYGYTF. Looking up the rest from reference TRBV5-1 and TRBJ1-2 gives the full variable domain: KAGVTQTPRYLIKTRGQQVTLSCSPISGHRSVSWYQQTPGQGLQFLFEYFSETQRNKGNFPGRFSGRQFSNSRSEMNVSTLELGDSALYLCASSRDGGTNYGYTFGSGTRLTVV.